Sequencing of this TCR beta chain was carried out in a study of circulating tumor DNA in untreated peripheral T-cell lymphoma. The CDR3 loop spans 15 amino acids. Germline V gene data show CDR1 as SGHNT and CDR2 as YENEEA. V lost 1 base and J lost 8, with 17 bases in between. Generated by immunoSEQ multiplex PCR, the TCRdb table keeps only in-frame clones and is missing some. The table lists 6,600 or so clones, less than 70% of them singletons, with approximately 60% in the top ten. The chain joins TRBV11-3 to TRBJ1-1; a weak D match, TRBD1 (6 bases). This TCR derives from a human donor with peripheral T-cell lymphoma. The source material was tumor tissue. CDR3 amino acids: CASSLGGTSGTEAFF. The CDR3 DNA reads TGTGCCAGCAGCTTAGGGGGCACTTCCGGGACAGAAGCTTTCTTT.